These 26 T cell receptor beta chains were all obtained from the same sample, sequenced in a study of T cell changes during pregnancy in multiple sclerosis. Using immunoSEQ multiplex PCR, the repertoire was profiled, and TCRdb retains in-frame clones only, with some absent. The data show approximately 53,000 clones, with 85% to 90% seen just once and under 6.5% held by the top ten. Sequences were derived from peripheral blood, sampled after pregnancy. The receptors derive from a female donor in good health, enrolled as a control in a pregnancy study.

This clone was recorded a few times. This chain connects TRBV9 to TRBJ1-3; D unclear. The CDR3 has 16 residues. V was clipped by 0 bases and J by 2 bases, with 12 bases between them. Germline V CDR1 and CDR2: SGDLS, YYNGEE. CDR3 amino acids: CASSVGSGRAGNTIYF. CDR3 DNA sequence: TGTGCCAGCAGCGTAGGATCCGGGAGGGCTGGAAACACCATATATTTT.

V is TRBV4-1 and J is TRBJ1-4; 7 nucleotides align to TRBD1. The germline V gene has CDR1 MGHRA and CDR2 YSYEKL. The V segment lost 0 bases and the J segment 5 bases; nucleotides outside the gene matches: 6. The CDR3 is made up of 16 amino acids. CDR3 amino acids: CASSQDSNRGNEKLFF. CDR3 in DNA: TGCGCCAGCAGCCAAGACTCGAACAGGGGCAATGAAAAACTGTTTTTT.

The J gene is TRBJ1-6, the V gene TRBV28; the D is unclear. CDR1 MDHEN and CDR2 SYDVKM come from the germline V gene. V shed 5 bases and J shed 0 bases, with 11 bases lying between them. CDR3 size: 16 residues. The CDR3, as DNA: TGTGCCAGCAGTAGAGGATCCCTCTCCTATAATTCACCCCTCCACTTT. It codes for CASSRGSLSYNSPLHF.

This clone was detected once. This chain uses TRBV5-1 with TRBJ1-4; possible D gene TRBD1, 6 bases. The germline V gene has CDR1 SGHRS and CDR2 YFSETQ. V was pared by 0 bases and J by 7 bases, with 16 bases between. The CDR3 loop spans 16 amino acids. The CDR3 DNA sequence: TGCGCCAGCAGCTTGGGGAACTCAGGGGTTGGTGAAAAACTGTTTTTT. It codes for CASSLGNSGVGEKLFF.

The chain recombines TRBV19 with TRBJ2-7, with D tentatively TRBD1 (6 bases). The germline V and J ends were trimmed by 2 bases and 5 bases, with 10 bases remaining between them. The CDR3 spans 13 residues. CDR1 is LNHDA and CDR2 is SQIVND in the germline V gene (reference sequence). In nucleotides, the CDR3 is TGTGCCAGTAGTATACAGGGGTTCCACGAGCAGTACTTC. It encodes CASSIQGFHEQYF.

The genes are TRBV4-1 and TRBJ2-1; 10 nucleotides align to TRBD2. CDR3 length: 13 residues. Losses at the gene ends were 8 bases for V and 7 bases for J; bases not matched to a gene: 5. CDR1 is MGHRA, CDR2 YSYEKL, per germline. CDR3 loop: CASSGLAQNEQFF. The CDR3 nucleotides read TGCGCCAGCTCGGGACTAGCGCAAAATGAGCAGTTCTTC.

This clone occurred once. V usage is TRBV4-3 and J usage is TRBJ2-5; 7 bases are shared with TRBD2. CDR3 length: 17 amino acids. V lost 3 bases and J lost 1; bases outside the gene matches: 11. Germline V gene sequence: CDR1 LGHNA, CDR2 YSLEER. CDR3 in DNA: TGCGCCAGCAGCCAGCCACAACTAGCGAGGACCCAAGAGACCCAGTACTTC. It specifies CASSQPQLARTQETQYF.

The chain combines TRBV9 with TRBJ2-7, with 8 bases identical to TRBD1. Germline V gives CDR1 SGDLS, CDR2 YYNGEE. The CDR3 loop spans 15 amino acids. V trimming: 3 bases; J trimming: 3 bases; junction bases outside the gene matches: 8. CDR3 in DNA: TGTGCCAGCAGCGGTGGACAGGGAGGATTCTACGAGCAGTACTTC. Encoded protein: CASSGGQGGFYEQYF.

The chain carries TRBV29-1 and TRBJ1-1; D uncertain. Germline CDR1 reads SQVTM; CDR2 reads ANQGSEA. CDR3 length: 11 residues. V lost 4 bases, J lost 5 bases, and 8 bases lay in between. CDR3 DNA sequence: TGCAGCGTTGTAAGGAGAACTGAAGCTTTCTTT. Translating it yields CSVVRRTEAFF. The variable domain in full, completed from reference TRBV29-1 and TRBJ1-1, reads SAVISQKPSRDICQRGTSLTIQCQVDSQVTMMFWYRQQPGQSLTLIATANQGSEATYESGFVIDKFPISRPNLTFSTLTVSNMSPEDSSIYLCSVVRRTEAFFGQGTRLTVV.

The chain links TRBV4-2 to TRBJ2-5, with 11 bases aligning to TRBD2. The CDR3 spans 16 residues. The junction had 6 bases not matched to a gene; V was cut back by 5 bases and J by 1 base. The germline V gene has CDR1 LGHNA and CDR2 YNFKEQ. The CDR3 loop reads CASSSGTSGFQETQYF. CDR3 coding DNA: TGTGCCAGCAGCTCCGGGACTAGCGGATTCCAAGAGACCCAGTACTTC.

This clone occurred once. This chain links TRBV7-2 with TRBJ2-5; tentative D call: TRBD2 (5 bases). The CDR3 has 12 residues. V lost 5 bases to trimming and J lost 5 bases, with 9 bases between them. Germline loops: CDR1 SGHTA, CDR2 FQGNSA. The CDR3, as DNA: TGTGCCAGCAGCGGGAGCCGGGAGACCCAGTACTTC. This codes for CASSGSRETQYF.

This clone was detected only once. The rearrangement uses TRBV5-4 and TRBJ1-2; D unclear. Per germline, CDR1 SGHNT and CDR2 YYREEE (reference sequence). V dropped 0 bases and J dropped 5 bases, with 8 bases sitting between them. This CDR3 has 13 amino acids. CDR3 DNA: TGTGCCAGCAGCTTGGAGGGAGGGTATGGCTACACCTTC. Its translation is CASSLEGGYGYTF.

This chain uses TRBV6-1 with TRBJ2-7, with 9 positions matching TRBD1. V was pared by 7 bases and J by 5 bases, with 12 bases of the junction left unmatched. Germline CDR1 MNHNS, CDR2 SASEGT. The CDR3 contains 15 residues. The CDR3 is CASTQPGTGFNEQYF. The CDR3 DNA sequence: TGTGCCAGCACCCAGCCCGGGACAGGGTTCAACGAGCAGTACTTC.

V is TRBV7-2 and J is TRBJ2-7; the match to TRBD2 covers 8 bases. V lost 3 bases, J lost 2 bases, and 3 bases stayed unmatched. This CDR3 spans 14 amino acids. Germline CDR1 is SGHTA and CDR2 is FQGNSA. CDR3 region: CASSFTSGPYEQYF. The CDR3 DNA is TGTGCCAGCAGCTTTACTAGCGGCCCCTACGAGCAGTACTTC.

The chain carries TRBV6-4 and TRBJ2-3; 7 nucleotides align to TRBD2. The CDR3 is 15 amino acids. V lost 3 bases to trimming and J lost 4 bases; unmatched junction nucleotides: 7. Germline CDR1 MRHNA, CDR2 SNTAGT. This CDR3 reads CASSESTRGADTQYF. The DNA for the CDR3 is TGTGCCAGCAGTGAGTCAACACGGGGGGCAGATACGCAGTATTTT.

The V gene is TRBV7-9, the J gene TRBJ1-2; maybe TRBD1 (6 bases). The V gene's germline CDR1 is SEHNR and CDR2 FQNEAQ (reference sequence). The CDR3 contains 15 residues. The V gene lost 3 bases and the J gene lost 0 bases, with 11 bases spanning the gap. The CDR3 loop reads CASSFKGESNYGYTF. In nucleotides, the CDR3 is TGTGCCAGCAGCTTCAAGGGGGAGTCTAACTATGGCTACACCTTC. The whole variable domain, filled in from reference TRBV7-9 and TRBJ1-2, reads DTGVSQNPRHKITKRGQNVTFRCDPISEHNRLYWYRQTLGQGPEFLTYFQNEAQLEKSRLLSDRFSAERPKGSFSTLEIQRTEQGDSAMYLCASSFKGESNYGYTFGSGTRLTVV.

The chain recombines TRBV9 with TRBJ1-3; TRBD1 matches 8 bases. From germline, CDR1 is SGDLS and CDR2 YYNGEE. J gave up 0 bases and V 0 bases, and 5 bases lay outside the gene matches. The CDR3 is 17 amino acids. Here the CDR3 reads CASSVVETGVSGNTIYF. CDR3 sequence (DNA): TGTGCCAGCAGCGTAGTGGAGACAGGGGTCTCTGGAAACACCATATATTTT.

The chain couples TRBV29-1 to TRBJ2-3, with 8 nucleotides matching TRBD1. The length of the CDR3 is 13 residues. Losses at the gene ends were 7 bases for V and 4 bases for J; bases not matched to a gene: 7. Germline values: CDR1 SQVTM, CDR2 ANQGSEA. The CDR3: CSAKDRVADTQYF. The CDR3, as DNA: TGCAGCGCGAAGGACAGGGTGGCAGATACGCAGTATTTT.

The chain carries TRBV18 and TRBJ1-6; no reliable D call. Germline V gene sequence: CDR1 KGHSH, CDR2 LQKENI. The CDR3 length is 14 residues. Trimming shortened V by 6 bases and J by 0 bases, and 6 bases separated the two germline ends. CDR3 sequence: CASSAGSYNSPLHF. The CDR3 DNA reads TGTGCCAGCTCGGCGGGCTCCTATAATTCACCCCTCCACTTT. Supplemented by reference TRBV18 and TRBJ1-6, the full variable domain reads NAGVMQNPRHLVRRRGQEARLRCSPMKGHSHVYWYRQLPEEGLKFMVYLQKENIIDESGMPKERFSAEFPKEGPSILRIQQVVRGDSAAYFCASSAGSYNSPLHFGNGTRLTVT.

The chain is built from TRBV19 and TRBJ1-4; possible D gene TRBD1, 6 bases. V shed 3 bases and J shed 4 bases, with 9 bases lying between them. The germline V gene encodes CDR1 LNHDA and CDR2 SQIVND (reference sequence). CDR3 length: 14 amino acids. Written as DNA, the CDR3 is TGTGCCAGTAGTATTGGGGGCAGTAATGAAAAACTGTTTTTT. It encodes CASSIGGSNEKLFF.

The chain has TRBV18 and TRBJ2-1; the match to TRBD2 covers 7 bases. This CDR3 has 17 amino acids. Germline V gives CDR1 KGHSH, CDR2 LQKENI. Losses at the gene ends were 2 bases for V and 0 bases for J; bases not matched to a gene: 7. The CDR3 spells CASSPNSGSSSYNEQFF. The CDR3 DNA reads TGTGCCAGCTCACCAAATAGCGGGTCTAGCTCCTACAATGAGCAGTTCTTC.

The rearrangement uses TRBV27 and TRBJ1-1, with D maybe TRBD1 (5 bases). CDR3 length: 13 amino acids. V gave up 5 bases and J gave up 1 base, with 8 bases separating them. Germline-derived CDR1 and CDR2 are MNHEY and SMNVEV (reference sequence). The CDR3 sequence is CASSRTGNTEAFF. CDR3 sequence (DNA): TGTGCCAGCAGTCGAACAGGGAACACTGAAGCTTTCTTT.

This sequence joins TRBV30 and TRBJ1-1; unclear D gene. V lost 4 bases and J 4 bases, leaving 10 bases between the germline ends. The germline CDR1 and CDR2 sequences are GTSNPN and SVGIG (reference sequence). This CDR3 region has 12 residues. CDR3 sequence: CAWIFRGTEAFF. The CDR3 region has the DNA TGTGCCTGGATATTTCGAGGCACTGAAGCTTTCTTT.

Only a few counts were recorded for this clone. CDR3 bases: TGTGCCAGCAGTCTCAATGAGAGGGTAGCTTTCTTT. Protein product: CASSLNERVAFF. This chain connects TRBV25-1 to TRBJ1-1; no reliable D call. Germline CDR1 reads MGHDK; CDR2 reads SYGVNS. The V end was cut by 5 bases, the J end by 10 bases, with 14 bases between. The CDR3 contains 12 residues.

The V gene is TRBV4-3, the J gene TRBJ1-1; D is ambiguous. The V gene's germline CDR1 is LGHNA and CDR2 YSLEER. V was cut by 3 bases and J by 5 bases, with 13 bases left in between. The CDR3 runs to 14 residues. In DNA form, the CDR3 reads TGCGCCAGCAGCCAGGAACCGGGAAGAACTGAAGCTTTCTTT. Translation gives CASSQEPGRTEAFF.

There are a few counts of this clone. V gene TRBV18 combines with J gene TRBJ2-1; 9 bases agree with TRBD2. Trimming at V came to 5 bases and at J to 2 bases, leaving 7 bases not matched to a gene. CDR3 length: 16 residues. Germline lookup yields CDR1 KGHSH and CDR2 LQKENI. CDR3: CASSFGSGGPYNEQFF. In DNA, the CDR3 is TGTGCCAGCTCATTCGGTAGCGGGGGTCCCTACAATGAGCAGTTCTTC.